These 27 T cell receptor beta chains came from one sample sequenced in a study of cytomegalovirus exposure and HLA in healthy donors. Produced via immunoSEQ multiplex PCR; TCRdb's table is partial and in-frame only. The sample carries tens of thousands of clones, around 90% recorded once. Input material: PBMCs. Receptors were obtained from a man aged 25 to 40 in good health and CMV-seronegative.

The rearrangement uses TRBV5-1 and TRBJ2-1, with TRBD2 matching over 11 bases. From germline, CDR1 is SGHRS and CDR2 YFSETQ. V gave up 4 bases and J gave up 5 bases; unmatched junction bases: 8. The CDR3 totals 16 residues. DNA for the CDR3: TGCGCCAGCAGCCGTAAGACTAGCGGGGAGGACAATGAGCAGTTCTTC. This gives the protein CASSRKTSGEDNEQFF.

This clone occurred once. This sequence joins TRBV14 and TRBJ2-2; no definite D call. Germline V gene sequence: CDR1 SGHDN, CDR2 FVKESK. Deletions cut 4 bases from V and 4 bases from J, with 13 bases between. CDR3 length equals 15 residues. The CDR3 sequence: CASSPGIALTGELFF. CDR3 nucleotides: TGTGCCAGCAGCCCCGGCATAGCCCTCACCGGGGAGCTGTTTTTT.

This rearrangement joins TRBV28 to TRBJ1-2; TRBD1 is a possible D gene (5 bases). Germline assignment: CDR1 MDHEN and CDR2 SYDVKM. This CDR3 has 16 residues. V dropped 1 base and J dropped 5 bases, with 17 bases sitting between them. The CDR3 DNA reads TGTGCCAGCAGTTTATCCCCCGGGGGGGTTAATTATGGCTACACCTTC. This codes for CASSLSPGGVNYGYTF.

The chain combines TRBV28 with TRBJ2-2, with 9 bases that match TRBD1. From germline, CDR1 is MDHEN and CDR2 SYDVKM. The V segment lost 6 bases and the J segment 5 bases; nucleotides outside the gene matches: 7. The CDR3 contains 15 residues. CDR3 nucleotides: TGTGCCAGCAGACCGGGACAGGGAAGGACCGGGGAGCTGTTTTTT. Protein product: CASRPGQGRTGELFF.

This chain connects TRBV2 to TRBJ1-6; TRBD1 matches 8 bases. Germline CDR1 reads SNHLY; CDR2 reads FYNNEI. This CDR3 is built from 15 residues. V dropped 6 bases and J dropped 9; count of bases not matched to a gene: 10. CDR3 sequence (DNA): TGTGCCAGCAGCGATTGGACAGGGTACAGTTCACCCCTCCACTTT. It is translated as CASSDWTGYSSPLHF.

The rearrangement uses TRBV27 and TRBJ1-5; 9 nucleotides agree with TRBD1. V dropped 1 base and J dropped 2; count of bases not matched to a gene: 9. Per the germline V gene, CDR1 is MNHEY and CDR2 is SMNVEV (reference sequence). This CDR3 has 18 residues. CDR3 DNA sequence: TGTGCCAGCAGTTTATATTTCATGGGACAGGGAGGCAATCAGCCCCAGCATTTT. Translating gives CASSLYFMGQGGNQPQHF.

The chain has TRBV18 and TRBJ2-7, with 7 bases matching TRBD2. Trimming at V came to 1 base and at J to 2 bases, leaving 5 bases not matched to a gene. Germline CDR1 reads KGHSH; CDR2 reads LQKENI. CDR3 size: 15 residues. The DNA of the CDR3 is TGTGCCAGCTCACCACGTTCCGCGGGGGCCTACGAGCAGTACTTC. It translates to CASSPRSAGAYEQYF.

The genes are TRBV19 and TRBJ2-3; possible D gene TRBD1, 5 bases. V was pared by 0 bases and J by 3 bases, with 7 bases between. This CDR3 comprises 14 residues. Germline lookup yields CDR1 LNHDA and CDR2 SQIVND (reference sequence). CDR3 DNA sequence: TGTGCCAGTAGTATAGATGGGGCGACAGATACGCAGTATTTT. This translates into CASSIDGATDTQYF. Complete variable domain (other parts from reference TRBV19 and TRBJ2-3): DGGITQSPKYLFRKEGQNVTLSCEQNLNHDAMYWYRQDPGQGLRLIYYSQIVNDFQKGDIAEGYSVSREKKESFPLTVTSAQKNPTAFYLCASSIDGATDTQYFGPGTRLTVL.

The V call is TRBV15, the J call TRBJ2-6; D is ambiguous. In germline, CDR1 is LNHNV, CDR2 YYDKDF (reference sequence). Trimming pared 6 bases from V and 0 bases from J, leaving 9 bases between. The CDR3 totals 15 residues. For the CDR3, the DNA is TGTGCCACCAGTCGGAGCATCTCTGGGGCCAACGTCCTGACTTTC. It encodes CATSRSISGANVLTF.

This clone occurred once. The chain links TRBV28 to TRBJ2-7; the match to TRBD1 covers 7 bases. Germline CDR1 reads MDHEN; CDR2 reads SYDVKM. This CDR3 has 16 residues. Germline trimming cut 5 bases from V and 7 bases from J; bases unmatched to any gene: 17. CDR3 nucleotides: TGTGCCAGCAGTCCCACACTCGGGACAGCCTCCTTGGAGCAGTACTTC. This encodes CASSPTLGTASLEQYF.

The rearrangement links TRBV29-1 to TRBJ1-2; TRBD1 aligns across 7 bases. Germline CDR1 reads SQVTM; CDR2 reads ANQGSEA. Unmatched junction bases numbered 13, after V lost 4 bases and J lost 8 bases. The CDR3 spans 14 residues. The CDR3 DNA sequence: TGCAGCGTTGGGAGGGACAGCTCACCGGGAGGCTACACCTTC. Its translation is CSVGRDSSPGGYTF. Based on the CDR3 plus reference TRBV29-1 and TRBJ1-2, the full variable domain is SAVISQKPSRDICQRGTSLTIQCQVDSQVTMMFWYRQQPGQSLTLIATANQGSEATYESGFVIDKFPISRPNLTFSTLTVSNMSPEDSSIYLCSVGRDSSPGGYTFGSGTRLTVV.

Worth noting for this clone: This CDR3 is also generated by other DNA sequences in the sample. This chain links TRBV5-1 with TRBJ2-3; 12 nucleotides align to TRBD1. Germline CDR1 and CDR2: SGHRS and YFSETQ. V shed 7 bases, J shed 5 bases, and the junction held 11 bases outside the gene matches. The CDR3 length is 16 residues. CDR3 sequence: CASQRSGTGGQDTQYF. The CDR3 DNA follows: TGCGCCAGCCAACGATCCGGGACAGGGGGCCAAGATACGCAGTATTTT.

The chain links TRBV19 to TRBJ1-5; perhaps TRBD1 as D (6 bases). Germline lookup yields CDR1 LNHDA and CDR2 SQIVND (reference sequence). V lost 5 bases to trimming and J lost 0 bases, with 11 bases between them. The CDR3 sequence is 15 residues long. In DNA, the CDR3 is TGTGCCAGTAGTTCCAGGGGCAATAGCAATCAGCCCCAGCATTTT. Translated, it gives CASSSRGNSNQPQHF.

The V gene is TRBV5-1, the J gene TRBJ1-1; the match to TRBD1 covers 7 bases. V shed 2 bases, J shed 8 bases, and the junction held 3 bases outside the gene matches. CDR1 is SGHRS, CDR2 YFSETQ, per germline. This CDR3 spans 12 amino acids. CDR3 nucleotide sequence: TGCGCCAGCAGCTTACAGGGGAGGGAAGCTTTCTTT. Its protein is CASSLQGREAFF.

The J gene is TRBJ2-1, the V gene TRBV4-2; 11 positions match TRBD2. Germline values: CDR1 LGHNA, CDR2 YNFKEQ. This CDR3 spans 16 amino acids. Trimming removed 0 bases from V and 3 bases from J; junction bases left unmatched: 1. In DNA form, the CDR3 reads TGTGCCAGCAGCCAAGAGGGGACTAGCGGCTACAATGAGCAGTTCTTC. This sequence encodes CASSQEGTSGYNEQFF.

DNA for the CDR3: TGTGCCAGCAGCGAAATCGGAAGGGACAGGCCGCAAGGGACAGATACGCAGTATTTT. Its translation: CASSEIGRDRPQGTDTQYF. This chain connects TRBV9 to TRBJ2-3; 8 bases are shared with TRBD1. Germline V gene sequence: CDR1 SGDLS, CDR2 YYNGEE. The CDR3 has 19 residues. J was trimmed by 3 bases and V by 3 bases; bases with no gene match: 18.

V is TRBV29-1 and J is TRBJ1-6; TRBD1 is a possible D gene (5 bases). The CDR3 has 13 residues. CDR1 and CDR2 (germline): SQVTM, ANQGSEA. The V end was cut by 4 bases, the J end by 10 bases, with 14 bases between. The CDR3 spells CSVGGGDESPLHF. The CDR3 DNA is TGCAGCGTTGGCGGGGGGGACGAATCACCCCTCCACTTT.

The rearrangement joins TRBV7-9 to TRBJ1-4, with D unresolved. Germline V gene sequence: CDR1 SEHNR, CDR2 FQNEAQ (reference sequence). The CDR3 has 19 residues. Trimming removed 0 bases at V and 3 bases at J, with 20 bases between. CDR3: CASSLAGSGEVKANEKLFF. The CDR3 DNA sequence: TGTGCCAGCAGCTTAGCGGGTTCCGGGGAGGTAAAGGCTAATGAAAAACTGTTTTTT. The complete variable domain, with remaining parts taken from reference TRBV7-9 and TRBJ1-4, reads DTGVSQNPRHKITKRGQNVTFRCDPISEHNRLYWYRQTLGQGPEFLTYFQNEAQLEKSRLLSDRFSAERPKGSFSTLEIQRTEQGDSAMYLCASSLAGSGEVKANEKLFFGSGTQLSVL.

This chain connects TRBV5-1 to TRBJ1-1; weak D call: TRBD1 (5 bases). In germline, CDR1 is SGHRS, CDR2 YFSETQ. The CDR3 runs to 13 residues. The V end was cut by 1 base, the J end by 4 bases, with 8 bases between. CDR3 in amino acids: CASSLPGGTEAFF. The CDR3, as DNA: TGCGCCAGCAGCTTGCCCGGGGGCACTGAAGCTTTCTTT.

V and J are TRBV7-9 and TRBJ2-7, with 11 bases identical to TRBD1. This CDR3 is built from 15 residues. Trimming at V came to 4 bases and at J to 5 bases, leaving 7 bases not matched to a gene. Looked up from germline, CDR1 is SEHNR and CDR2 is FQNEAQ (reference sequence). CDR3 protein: CASSWTDRGPDEQYF. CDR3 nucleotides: TGTGCCAGCAGCTGGACGGACAGGGGGCCTGACGAGCAGTACTTC.

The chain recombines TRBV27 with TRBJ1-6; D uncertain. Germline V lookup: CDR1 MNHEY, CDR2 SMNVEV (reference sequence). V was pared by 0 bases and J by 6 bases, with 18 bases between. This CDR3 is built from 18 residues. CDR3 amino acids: CASSLSGRLPGANSPLHF. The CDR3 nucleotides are TGTGCCAGCAGTTTATCGGGCAGGCTGCCCGGTGCTAATTCACCCCTCCACTTT.

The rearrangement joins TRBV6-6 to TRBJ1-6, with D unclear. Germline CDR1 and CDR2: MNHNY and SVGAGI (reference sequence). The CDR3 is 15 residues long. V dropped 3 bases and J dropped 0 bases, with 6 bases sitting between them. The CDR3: CASSYRSSYNSPLHF. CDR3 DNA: TGTGCCAGCAGTTATAGGAGCTCCTATAATTCACCCCTCCACTTT.

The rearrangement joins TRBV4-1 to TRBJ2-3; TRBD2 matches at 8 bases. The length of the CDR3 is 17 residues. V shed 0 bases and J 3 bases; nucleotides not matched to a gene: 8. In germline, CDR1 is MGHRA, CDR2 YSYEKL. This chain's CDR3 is CASSQDPQRGRTDTQYF. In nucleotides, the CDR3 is TGCGCCAGCAGCCAAGACCCCCAGCGGGGGAGGACAGATACGCAGTATTTT.

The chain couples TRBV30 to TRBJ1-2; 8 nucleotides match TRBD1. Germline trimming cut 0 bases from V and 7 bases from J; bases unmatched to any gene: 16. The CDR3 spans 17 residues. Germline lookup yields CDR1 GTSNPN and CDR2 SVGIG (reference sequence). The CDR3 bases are TGTGCCTGGAGTGTAGCTAGTCGGGGACAGGCGATATCTGGCTACACCTTC. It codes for CAWSVASRGQAISGYTF.

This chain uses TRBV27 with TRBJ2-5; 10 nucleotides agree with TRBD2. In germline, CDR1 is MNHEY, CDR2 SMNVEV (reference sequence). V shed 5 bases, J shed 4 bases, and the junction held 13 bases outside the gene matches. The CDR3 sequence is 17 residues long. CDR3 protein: CASSPHAGTSDSETQYF. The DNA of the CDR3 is TGTGCCAGCAGTCCCCACGCCGGGACTAGCGACTCAGAGACCCAGTACTTC.

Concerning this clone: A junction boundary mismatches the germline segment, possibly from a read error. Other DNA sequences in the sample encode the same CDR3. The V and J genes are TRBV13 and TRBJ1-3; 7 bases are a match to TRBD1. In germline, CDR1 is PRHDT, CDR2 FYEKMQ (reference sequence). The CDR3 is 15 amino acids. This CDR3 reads CASSQGQPAGNTIYF. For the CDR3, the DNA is TGCGCCAGCAGCCAGGGACAGCCAGCTGGAAACACCATATATTTT.

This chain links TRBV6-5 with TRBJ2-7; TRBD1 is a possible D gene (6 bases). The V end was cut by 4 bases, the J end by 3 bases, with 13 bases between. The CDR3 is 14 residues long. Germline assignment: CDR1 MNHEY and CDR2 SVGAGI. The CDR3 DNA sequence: TGTGCCAGCAGTTTCTATCACAGGGACTACGAGCAGTACTTC. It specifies CASSFYHRDYEQYF.